This T cell receptor beta chain was sequenced for a study of cytomegalovirus exposure and HLA in healthy donors. Researchers ran the PCR with 60 Vbeta and 13 Jbeta primers. TCRdb keeps only in-frame clones here, not all; method: immunoSEQ multiplex PCR. This table has 150,000 to 250,000 clones, around three quarters appearing once. General study findings and limits: Roughly uniform depth of sequencing across donors was assumed in presence/absence analyses. Earlier analysis looked at TCR beta V segments, and most were productive about 87% or about 30% of the time.

In its sample, this clone was seen once. The antigen is not known. The CDR3 runs to 15 residues. V was clipped by 2 bases and J by 2 bases, with 13 bases between them. The germline V gene encodes CDR1 SGHAT and CDR2 FQNNGV. This clonotype was obtained from a woman in her 30s in good health and CMV-seropositive. Sequenced: PBMCs. The chain combines TRBV11-2 with TRBJ2-7; D is undetermined. CDR3 DNA: TGTGCCAGCAGCTTAAGAGGAGTGCGAACCTACGAGCAGTACTTC. Its protein product is CASSLRGVRTYEQYF.